This T cell receptor (beta chain) was captured in a study of cytomegalovirus exposure and HLA in healthy donors (dated by TCRdb to 2017 to 2019). Looking at the study overall: A later analysis indicated that the 120 validation repertoires were generated on the platform also employed for the approximately 700 repertoires of the first cohort. The study aimed to test whether cataloging public T cell receptors could reveal signatures of past pathogen exposure. In addition to the first cohort of 666 subjects, a separate validation cohort of 120 different subjects was used. The study combined high-throughput TCR immunosequencing, statistical association of individual TCRs with disease status, and machine learning to predict cytomegalovirus infection status.

Results and caveats for the whole study, not just this receptor: A later analysis had no HLA typing for the validation cohort, so co-occurrence there was scored across all 130 or so repertoires. A few of the identified cytomegalovirus-associated TCR beta chains were confirmed in vitro to be specific for cytomegalovirus antigens. The classifier was reported to diagnose cytomegalovirus status with high specificity and sensitivity in both the original cohort and the validation cohort. The authors suggested that the approach could potentially be generalized to other disease states and immunological phenotypes. In the study, about 150 TCR beta chains were listed as associated with cytomegalovirus. Across donors, most TCR sequences were observed very rarely, whereas some public TCRs were present in many individuals. A later analysis found that TCRs clustered in the first cohort also tended to co-occur in the 95 to 150 validation repertoires, with 94% of cluster scores above 0.

This clone was detected once. The specificity of this receptor is unknown. No clone much larger than this one lies a single base away; base qualities are absent. Donors formed part of the validation cohort, which comprised over a hundred subjects and was distinct from the first cohort of 666 subjects. Inclusive of the bounding cysteine and phenylalanine, the CDR3 is 13 residues long. Of all the DNA, just the CDR3 is kept, 39 bases in frame from base 1. V sheds 3 bases and J sheds 6 bases, leaving 12 bases between their ends. CDR1 and CDR2 (SGHVS, FNYEAQ) derive from the germline V gene. The protocol used for the library was the immunoSEQ multiplex PCR assay. For the original study's pipeline: A statistical classification framework was built to diagnose cytomegalovirus status from the catalog of TCR beta chain sequences. TCRdb obtained this table from immuneACCESS and retained in-frame rearrangements with V and J assigned. These tables miss some clones; where compared with another copy, unresolved V genes account for less than half of the shortfall, and the remainder is unexplained. That table furnishes V, J and clone size, whereas the DNA furnished D and trimming. Within this sample are about 200,000 clones, with 65% to 90% of them counted one time only. The top ten hold around 15% of the sample.

This clonotype was obtained from a woman aged 25 to 45 in good health and CMV-seropositive. The rearrangement combines TRBV7-6 with TRBJ2-7, and perhaps TRBD2 as D gene, on 6 matching bases. Sequences were obtained from PBMCs. CDR3 reads: CASSLGEEAEQYF. The DNA sequence is as follows: TGTGCCAGCAGCTTGGGGGAGGAGGCCGAGCAGTACTTC.